The clone carrying this T cell receptor (beta chain) has more than one count but fewer than ten. What it binds is unknown. CDR1 LNHDA and CDR2 SQIVND come from the germline V gene (reference sequence). The CDR3 loop spans 16 amino acids. V lost 5 bases and J lost 0; bases outside the gene matches: 4. The data were obtained in a study of beta chain features in type 1 diabetes. In the study overall: Similarity in age, gender and cell yields was seen between patients and healthy donors.

Whole-study results and caveats: Shorter TCRB CDR3s, moderately but significantly so, were found in Type 1 diabetes patients in all four CD4+ subsets. For cells with high TCR expression, cDNA sequencing could yield over-representation. Lower insertion and higher deletion counts appeared at VDJ junctions in type 1 diabetes patients.

The sequenced template was cDNA made from the entire isolated RNA. This table comes from immunoSEQ multiplex PCR, and its TCRdb copy is limited to in-frame clones, with some not included. The sample includes 330,000 or so clones, 14% of them seen just once. This chain uses TRBV19 with TRBJ2-6, with 7 positions matching TRBD2. Sample: central memory CD4+ T cells from blood. This receptor was identified in a man aged 25-45 years in good health. The CDR3: CASSPSGFSGANVLTF. In DNA, the CDR3 is TGTGCCAGTAGTCCTAGCGGATTCTCTGGGGCCAACGTCCTGACTTTC.